One TCR beta chain is described in this entry. Its antigen is as yet unknown. The data belong to a study of shared clonotypes between healthy human individuals. Study-wide points: An expected dependence of interdonor clonotype sharing on sequencing depth was noted.

Using immunoSEQ multiplex PCR, the repertoire was profiled, and TCRdb retains in-frame clones only, with some absent. The sample carries approximately 500,000 clones, 79% recorded once. Trimming pared 4 bases from V and 5 bases from J, leaving 14 bases between. Germline lookup yields CDR1 SGHTA and CDR2 FQGNSA. The CDR3 sequence is 14 residues long. Sequenced material: PBMCs. This chain uses TRBV7-2 with TRBJ1-2, with D perhaps TRBD1 (5 bases). The TCR originated in a middle-aged woman in good health. Some clones in this sample may be carry-over from other donors' samples. In DNA form, the CDR3 reads TGTGCCAGCAGCTCGAGGAGGGGCGAGTATGGCTACACCTTC. Translation: CASSSRRGEYGYTF. The full variable domain, completed using reference TRBV7-2 and TRBJ1-2, is GAGVSQSPSNKVTEKGKDVELRCDPISGHTALYWYRQSLGQGLEFLIYFQGNSAPDKSGLPSDRFSAERTGGSVSTLTIQRTQQEDSAVYLCASSSRRGEYGYTFGSGTRLTVV.